Listed here are 26 T cell receptor beta chains from one sample, sequenced in a study of blood T cell repertoires in COVID-19 (dated by TCRdb to the early 2020s). Library creation used the immunoSEQ multiplex PCR assay. TCRdb's version of the immuneACCESS table is confined to in-frame rearrangements and falls short of the full clone set. An unresolved V gene accounts for under half of the shortfall where checked; the remainder is of unknown origin. In all, the sample holds approximately 190,000 clones, and less than 90% of those were seen once. The top ten constitute 5.5% to 7.5% of the sample. Input material: peripheral blood. Every receptor here comes from a woman aged 40 to 49 with acute or convalescent COVID-19.

V and J are TRBV19 and TRBJ1-3; 8 bases fit TRBD1. Germline CDR1 and CDR2: LNHDA and SQIVND (reference sequence). J lost 2 bases, V lost 7 bases, and 4 bases had no gene match. The CDR3 contains 14 residues. CDR3 coding DNA: TGTGCCAGTACCAGGGGGCAAGCTGGAAACACCATATATTTT. It specifies CASTRGQAGNTIYF.

The chain carries TRBV9 and TRBJ2-1; possible D gene TRBD2, 5 bases. The CDR3 sequence is 15 residues long. Germline loops: CDR1 SGDLS, CDR2 YYNGEE. Trimming removed 0 bases at V and 1 base at J, with 8 bases between. CDR3 sequence: CASSVVGNSYNEQFF. In DNA form, the CDR3 reads TGTGCCAGCAGCGTAGTCGGGAATTCCTACAATGAGCAGTTCTTC.

V and J are TRBV6-1 and TRBJ2-3, with TRBD1 as a possible D gene (5 bases). With 2 bases removed from V and 0 bases from J, the gap between germline ends came to 6 bases. From germline, CDR1 is MNHNS and CDR2 SASEGT. The CDR3 totals 14 residues. As DNA, the CDR3 is TGTGCCAGCAGTGAACAGGGTAGCACAGATACGCAGTATTTT. This gives the protein CASSEQGSTDTQYF.

The chain carries TRBV4-2 and TRBJ2-1, with D hard to call. This CDR3 region has 12 residues. Germline V gene sequence: CDR1 LGHNA, CDR2 YNFKEQ. V lost 4 bases and J 1 base, leaving 2 bases between the germline ends. The CDR3 protein is CASSPSYNEQFF. The CDR3 nucleotides read TGTGCCAGCAGCCCATCCTACAATGAGCAGTTCTTC.

This clone was found once. The genes are TRBV5-1 and TRBJ1-6; D is undetermined. This CDR3 is 15 amino acids long. Trimming removed 0 bases at V and 8 bases at J, with 12 bases between. The germline gives CDR1 SGHRS, CDR2 YFSETQ. CDR3 sequence (DNA): TGCGCCAGCAGCTTGGAGGTGGTTGGAGATTCACCCCTCCACTTT. It yields the protein CASSLEVVGDSPLHF. Full variable domain (rest looked up from reference TRBV5-1 and TRBJ1-6): KAGVTQTPRYLIKTRGQQVTLSCSPISGHRSVSWYQQTPGQGLQFLFEYFSETQRNKGNFPGRFSGRQFSNSRSEMNVSTLELGDSALYLCASSLEVVGDSPLHFGNGTRLTVT.

This clone has more than one count but fewer than ten. This chain uses TRBV6-2 or TRBV6-3 with TRBJ1-6; D unclear. CDR3 length equals 16 residues. Per germline, CDR1 MNHEY and CDR2 SVGEGT. Between the trimmed V and J ends, which lost 4 bases and 0 bases, there was a span of 10 bases. CDR3 nucleotide sequence: TGTGCCAGCAGTTTCGCGGGGAGCTCCTATAATTCACCCCTCCACTTT. Translating gives CASSFAGSSYNSPLHF.

The CDR3 bases are TGTGCCAGCAGCTTGGGGCGCAGGGACAATCAGCCCCAGCATTTT. Amino acids: CASSLGRRDNQPQHF. The rearrangement links TRBV5-6 to TRBJ1-5, with D possibly being TRBD1 (5 bases). V lost 0 bases and J lost 3, with 10 bases in between. Germline V gene data show CDR1 as SGHDT and CDR2 as YYEEEE. The CDR3 has 15 amino acids.

V and J are TRBV7-9 and TRBJ1-2; D uncertain. Trimming shortened V by 2 bases and J by 6 bases, and 10 bases separated the two germline ends. CDR1 is SEHNR and CDR2 is FQNEAQ in the germline V gene (reference sequence). The CDR3 is made up of 13 amino acids. DNA for the CDR3: TGTGCCAGCAGCTTAACTCCACCTAATGGCTACACCTTC. Translating gives CASSLTPPNGYTF.

J is TRBJ1-1 and V is TRBV7-2; weak D call: TRBD1 (5 bases). Trimming left V 1 base short and J 3 bases short, with 12 bases between. Germline lookup yields CDR1 SGHTA and CDR2 FQGNSA. The CDR3 consists of 15 residues. CDR3 region: CASSLVGGGYTEAFF. The CDR3 bases are TGTGCCAGCAGCTTAGTGGGGGGTGGTTACACTGAAGCTTTCTTT.

This clone was observed a single time. The V and J genes are TRBV9 and TRBJ2-1, with a possible D match to TRBD2 (6 bases). This CDR3 has 16 amino acids. Trimming cost V 2 bases and J 0 bases, with 12 bases left between them. Germline V gene sequence: CDR1 SGDLS, CDR2 YYNGEE. CDR3 in amino acids: CASSVGGVSSYNEQFF. The CDR3 coding sequence is TGTGCCAGCAGCGTGGGCGGGGTGAGCTCCTACAATGAGCAGTTCTTC.

This chain links TRBV7-8 with TRBJ2-1; D is ambiguous. The germline gives CDR1 SGHVS, CDR2 FQNEAQ. The V and J ends lost 3 bases and 6 bases respectively, with 3 bases between them. CDR3 length: 11 amino acids. As DNA, the CDR3 is TGTGCCAGCAGCTTTCGCAATGAGCAGTTCTTC. Translated, it gives CASSFRNEQFF.

V usage is TRBV6-5 and J usage is TRBJ2-5; D remains ambiguous. The CDR3 spans 14 residues. The germline gives CDR1 MNHEY, CDR2 SVGAGI. Trimming removed 0 bases at V and 2 bases at J, with 7 bases between. The CDR3 protein is CASSYSFRQETQYF. The CDR3 nucleotides read TGTGCCAGCAGTTACTCGTTCAGACAAGAGACCCAGTACTTC.

The chain couples TRBV28 to TRBJ1-4; TRBD1 matches 7 bases. This CDR3 spans 14 amino acids. Per the germline V gene, CDR1 is MDHEN and CDR2 is SYDVKM. After removal of 6 bases from V and 5 bases from J, the junction contained 6 bases not matched to a gene. The DNA of the CDR3 is TGTGCCAGCAGACCATGGGACAGCAATGAAAAACTGTTTTTT. Translated, it gives CASRPWDSNEKLFF.

The CDR3 spells CASSLRGAAPYTEAFF. CDR3 nucleotide sequence: TGTGCCAGCTCCCTCAGGGGCGCAGCCCCGTACACTGAAGCTTTCTTT. This rearrangement joins TRBV18 to TRBJ1-1; tentative D call: TRBD1 (6 bases). CDR3 length: 16 residues. The V and J ends lost 6 bases and 3 bases respectively, with 20 bases between them. Germline V CDR1 and CDR2: KGHSH, LQKENI.

The chain uses TRBV12-3 or TRBV12-4 and TRBJ2-7, with 12 bases identical to TRBD2. The CDR3 is 13 residues long. Trimming at V came to 6 bases and at J to 7 bases, leaving 4 bases not matched to a gene. CDR3 region: CASRLAGGKEQYF. The DNA of the CDR3 is TGTGCCAGCAGACTAGCGGGAGGAAAAGAGCAGTACTTC.

This clone was seen a single time. This chain joins TRBV4-1 and TRBJ1-2; D is ambiguous. The CDR3 totals 14 residues. The germline CDR1 and CDR2 sequences are MGHRA and YSYEKL. V was clipped by 1 base and J by 4 bases, with 10 bases between them. CDR3 DNA sequence: TGCGCCAGCAGCCAAGGTAGTTTTAGCTATGGCTACACCTTC. This translates into CASSQGSFSYGYTF.

The rearrangement joins TRBV2 to TRBJ2-1, with 9 bases lining up with TRBD1. The CDR3 spans 16 residues. CDR1 and CDR2 from the germline V gene are SNHLY and FYNNEI. The junction had 12 bases not matched to a gene; V was cut back by 11 bases and J by 1 base. This CDR3 reads CAARDRVSASYNEQFF. CDR3 bases: TGTGCCGCTCGGGACAGGGTCTCTGCATCCTACAATGAGCAGTTCTTC.

V gene TRBV2 combines with J gene TRBJ2-5; TRBD2 matches at 10 bases. The CDR3 extends over 13 amino acids. V gave up 7 bases and J gave up 4 bases; unmatched junction bases: 3. The germline V gene has CDR1 SNHLY and CDR2 FYNNEI. The CDR3 protein is CASKASGGETQYF. The CDR3 DNA sequence: TGTGCCAGCAAAGCTAGCGGGGGAGAGACCCAGTACTTC. Filled out from reference TRBV2 and TRBJ2-5, the complete variable domain reads EPEVTQTPSHQVTQMGQEVILRCVPISNHLYFYWYRQILGQKVEFLVSFYNNEISEKSEIFDDQFSVERPDGSNFTLKIRSTKLEDSAMYFCASKASGGETQYFGPGTRLLVL.

This clone was counted only a few times. The gene calls are TRBV11-2 and TRBJ2-3; 12 bases are a match to TRBD2. After removal of 3 bases from V and 2 bases from J, the junction contained 3 bases not matched to a gene. This CDR3 has 16 residues. The germline gives CDR1 SGHAT, CDR2 FQNNGV. The CDR3: CASSFWTSGTTDTQYF. For the CDR3, the DNA is TGTGCCAGCAGCTTTTGGACTAGCGGGACCACAGATACGCAGTATTTT.

The table lists this clone with a few counts. The V and J genes are TRBV2 and TRBJ1-2; D unresolved. Germline values: CDR1 SNHLY, CDR2 FYNNEI. Deletions cut 8 bases from V and 1 base from J, with 8 bases between. CDR3 size: 12 residues. The CDR3 is CASSSGNYGYTF. In DNA, the CDR3 is TGTGCCAGCTCGAGTGGTAACTATGGCTACACCTTC.

This rearrangement joins TRBV24-1 to TRBJ1-2, with TRBD1 as a possible D gene (5 bases). Germline-derived CDR1 and CDR2 are KGHDR and SFDVKD. Trimming cost V 3 bases and J 8 bases, with 12 bases left between them. The CDR3 is 13 amino acids. The CDR3 loop is CATSDGDAGGYTF. The CDR3 bases are TGTGCCACCAGTGATGGGGACGCGGGGGGCTACACCTTC.

The chain has TRBV11-2 and TRBJ2-7; D remains unclear. The CDR3 has 15 residues. V dropped 1 base and J dropped 0 bases, with 10 bases sitting between them. The V gene's germline CDR1 is SGHAT and CDR2 FQNNGV. The CDR3 nucleotides read TGTGCCAGCAGCTTAGGAGGTGGAAACTCCTACGAGCAGTACTTC. Translated: CASSLGGGNSYEQYF. Combining the CDR3 with reference TRBV11-2 and TRBJ2-7 gives the whole variable domain EAGVAQSPRYKIIEKRQSVAFWCNPISGHATLYWYQQILGQGPKLLIQFQNNGVVDDSQLPKDRFSAERLKGVDSTLKIQPAKLEDSAVYLCASSLGGGNSYEQYFGPGTRLTVT.

The chain joins TRBV5-5 to TRBJ2-1; D call uncertain. The CDR3 is made up of 15 amino acids. CDR1 and CDR2 (germline): SGHKS, YYEKEE (reference sequence). V lost 0 bases to trimming and J lost 2 bases, with 9 bases between them. The CDR3, as DNA: TGTGCCAGCAGCTTGGGACGGAGCACCTACAATGAGCAGTTCTTC. It yields the protein CASSLGRSTYNEQFF.

The chain uses TRBV28 and TRBJ1-3; no clear D gene. The CDR3 length is 12 residues. Germline V CDR1 and CDR2: MDHEN, SYDVKM. Trimming removed 7 bases from V and 0 bases from J, with 4 bases in between. The DNA for the CDR3 is TGTGCCAGCAAGAGCTCTGGAAACACCATATATTTT. Translated, it gives CASKSSGNTIYF. Drawing the rest from reference TRBV28 and TRBJ1-3, the complete variable domain is DVKVTQSSRYLVKRTGEKVFLECVQDMDHENMFWYRQDPGLGLRLIYFSYDVKMKEKGDIPEGYSVSREKKERFSLILESASTNQTSMYLCASKSSGNTIYFGEGSWLTVV.

The CDR3 loop reads CASSTSGGPTPQYF. In nucleotides, the CDR3 is TGTGCCAGCAGCACAAGCGGGGGGCCGACGCCCCAGTACTTC. The chain employs TRBV9 and TRBJ2-7; 9 positions agree with TRBD2. CDR3 length: 14 amino acids. V lost 4 bases and J lost 10; bases outside the gene matches: 12. CDR1 and CDR2 (germline): SGDLS, YYNGEE.

The rearrangement links TRBV30 to TRBJ2-1; TRBD2 is a possible D gene (5 bases). The CDR3 covers 14 residues. The V gene's germline CDR1 is GTSNPN and CDR2 SVGIG (reference sequence). V was shortened by 0 bases and J by 1 base, with 7 bases between the two germline ends. CDR3 DNA sequence: TGTGCCTGGAGTGTAAGAGGGTCCTACAATGAGCAGTTCTTC. Its protein product is CAWSVRGSYNEQFF. The full variable domain, with the rest looked up from reference TRBV30 and TRBJ2-1, is SQTIHQWPATLVQPVGSPLSLECTVEGTSNPNLYWYRQAAGRGLQLLFYSVGIGQISSEVPQNLSASRPQDRQFILSSKKLLLSDSGFYLCAWSVRGSYNEQFFGPGTRLTVL.